These 9 T cell receptor beta chains originate from one sample sequenced in a study of blood T cell repertoires in COVID-19 (TCRdb year 2020). Receptor amplification or capture employed the immunoSEQ multiplex PCR assay. The table comes from immuneACCESS by way of TCRdb, which keeps in-frame sequences with V and J called. Part of the clones is missing from these tables; in studies checked, under half for an unresolved V gene and the rest for unknown reasons. This sample lists some 250,000 clones; around 87% were detected once. The ten largest clonotypes hold more than 6% of the sample. The sequenced material came from peripheral blood. The receptors were gathered from a man aged 60 to 75 who had recovered from COVID-19.

The chain joins TRBV28 to TRBJ2-3; 7 nucleotides match TRBD2. Germline V gene data show CDR1 as MDHEN and CDR2 as SYDVKM. This CDR3 region has 14 residues. The V segment lost 8 bases and the J segment 0 bases; nucleotides outside the gene matches: 5. The CDR3 DNA is TGTGCCAGCCTGGAAGCGGGAAGCACAGATACGCAGTATTTT. It yields the protein CASLEAGSTDTQYF.

This sequence joins TRBV6-2 or TRBV6-3 and TRBJ2-3, with 7 positions matching TRBD2. The CDR3 sequence is 16 residues long. V was pared by 1 base and J by 5 bases, with 9 bases of the junction left unmatched. Germline values: CDR1 MNHEY, CDR2 SVGEGT. CDR3 residues: CASSYYTSAVGDTQYF. CDR3 sequence (DNA): TGTGCCAGCAGTTACTACACTAGCGCAGTGGGAGATACGCAGTATTTT.

Here the CDR3 reads CASRSQGITEAFF. The CDR3 DNA sequence: TGTGCCAGTAGATCACAGGGGATAACTGAAGCTTTCTTT. The chain employs TRBV19 and TRBJ1-1; 7 bases map to TRBD1. Trimming at V came to 6 bases and at J to 5 bases, leaving 6 bases not matched to a gene. The CDR3 covers 13 residues. The germline V gene has CDR1 LNHDA and CDR2 SQIVND (reference sequence).

The J gene is TRBJ2-1, the V gene TRBV7-9; possible D gene TRBD1, 7 bases. The length of the CDR3 is 17 residues. V was cut by 2 bases and J by 10 bases, with 24 bases left in between. The germline gives CDR1 SEHNR, CDR2 FQNEAQ (reference sequence). CDR3 amino acids: CASSLIITDQGGDEQFF. The CDR3 nucleotides read TGTGCCAGCAGCTTAATTATCACGGACCAGGGGGGAGACGAGCAGTTCTTC.

The rearrangement joins TRBV5-1 to TRBJ1-4, with 9 bases matching TRBD1. CDR3 length equals 15 residues. Germline V gene data show CDR1 as SGHRS and CDR2 as YFSETQ. V lost 1 base, J lost 8 bases, and 6 bases stayed unmatched. This CDR3 is CASSLTGGGEEKLFF. DNA for the CDR3: TGCGCCAGCAGCTTGACAGGGGGCGGGGAAGAAAAACTGTTTTTT.

The chain links TRBV5-4 to TRBJ1-1, with D tentatively TRBD1 (6 bases). CDR1 SGHNT and CDR2 YYREEE come from the germline V gene (reference sequence). The length of the CDR3 is 14 residues. V was shortened by 3 bases and J by 2 bases, with 11 bases between the two germline ends. The CDR3 nucleotides are TGTGCCAGCAGCTCCCTGGACAGCAACACTGAAGCTTTCTTT. Residues: CASSSLDSNTEAFF. The whole variable domain, remainder taken from reference TRBV5-4 and TRBJ1-1, is ETGVTQSPTHLIKTRGQQVTLRCSSQSGHNTVSWYQQALGQGPQFIFQYYREEENGRGNFPPRFSGLQFPNYSSELNVNALELDDSALYLCASSSLDSNTEAFFGQGTRLTVV.

V usage is TRBV6-5 and J usage is TRBJ1-4; 8 bases are a match to TRBD1. The germline V gene has CDR1 MNHEY and CDR2 SVGAGI. The CDR3 runs 15 residues. The V gene end was trimmed by 6 bases and the J gene end by 3 bases; junction bases not matched to a gene: 6. The CDR3 reads CASSRQGKANEKLFF. Here the CDR3 DNA reads TGTGCCAGCAGCAGACAGGGGAAAGCTAATGAAAAACTGTTTTTT.

This clone was found a few times. V gene TRBV2 combines with J gene TRBJ1-5; the D gene is possibly TRBD1 (6 bases). The V gene lost 8 bases and the J gene lost 0 bases, with 11 bases spanning the gap. Germline CDR1 is SNHLY and CDR2 is FYNNEI. This CDR3 contains 14 residues. The CDR3 nucleotides read TGTGCCAGCCAGTCAGGGGTTAGCAATCAGCCCCAGCATTTT. This sequence encodes CASQSGVSNQPQHF.

The chain joins TRBV6-5 to TRBJ1-3; D gene uncertain. Trimming took off 6 bases at V and 0 bases at J, with 9 bases between the two ends. Germline loops: CDR1 MNHEY, CDR2 SVGAGI. This CDR3 is built from 14 residues. CDR3 residues: CASSTGISGNTIYF. The CDR3 region has the DNA TGTGCCAGCAGCACCGGGATCTCTGGAAACACCATATATTTT.